The 29 T cell receptor beta chains below all came from one sample that was sequenced in a study of blood T cell repertoires in COVID-19. Profiling relied on immunoSEQ multiplex PCR, and the TCRdb table lists in-frame clones only, not all of them. The table lists around 300,000 clones, about 90% of them singletons. The sequencing input was peripheral blood. These receptors were taken from a woman aged 25 to 39 who had recovered from COVID-19.

Written as DNA, the CDR3 is TGTGCCAGTGCTAAGGACAGTAGAAACACCATATATTTT. Translation: CASAKDSRNTIYF. The chain recombines TRBV19 with TRBJ1-3, with D tentatively TRBD1 (6 bases). The germline V gene encodes CDR1 LNHDA and CDR2 SQIVND (reference sequence). V was cut by 8 bases and J by 5 bases, with 13 bases left in between. This CDR3 comprises 13 residues.

This chain uses TRBV3-1 (or the pseudogene TRBV3-2) with TRBJ2-3, with D tentatively TRBD2 (5 bases). Trimming cost V 0 bases and J 4 bases, with 17 bases left between them. The germline CDR1 and CDR2 sequences are LGHDT and YNNKEL (reference sequence). This CDR3 spans 17 amino acids. CDR3 nucleotides: TGTGCCAGCAGCCAAGATGGGCGCGGGCTTGGTTCAGATACGCAGTATTTT. It is translated as CASSQDGRGLGSDTQYF.

The rearrangement links TRBV7-3 to TRBJ1-1; 7 nucleotides align to TRBD1. Germline V CDR1 and CDR2: SGHTA, FQGTGA. J was trimmed by 1 base and V by 5 bases; bases with no gene match: 1. The CDR3 has 13 amino acids. CDR3 bases: TGTGCCAGCAGCAGACAGGGGAACACTGAAGCTTTCTTT. Translation: CASSRQGNTEAFF.

DNA of the CDR3: TGTGCCAGCAGTTACTCGAGGGCTAGCGGAATTCTTAGCACAGATACGCAGTATTTT. Residues: CASSYSRASGILSTDTQYF. The chain carries TRBV6-7 and TRBJ2-3; 7 nucleotides line up with TRBD2. TRBV6-7 is annotated as an ORF whose role is uncertain. This CDR3 has 19 amino acids. Unmatched junction bases numbered 12, after V lost 0 bases and J lost 0 bases.

The rearrangement uses TRBV19 and TRBJ2-7; 7 bases agree with TRBD1. CDR3 size: 13 residues. The J segment lost 3 bases and the V segment lost 4 bases, leaving 3 bases of the junction unmatched. In germline, CDR1 is LNHDA, CDR2 SQIVND (reference sequence). CDR3 DNA sequence: TGTGCCAGTAGTACCCGACAGGGCTACGAGCAGTACTTC. Protein product: CASSTRQGYEQYF.

The chain couples TRBV21-1 to TRBJ1-6. TRBV21-1 is a pseudogene segment. The CDR3 spans 15 residues. CDR3: CASSWTPGEGSPLHF. CDR3 sequence (DNA): TGTGCCAGCAGCTGGACCCCCGGGGAGGGATCACCCCTCCACTTT.

The CDR3 region has the DNA TGTGCCAGCAGCCAAGAGGTGGGGGGACCCAAAAACATTCAGTACTTC. It yields the protein CASSQEVGGPKNIQYF. The chain carries TRBV3-1 (or the pseudogene TRBV3-2) and TRBJ2-4; TRBD2 is a possible D gene (6 bases). V was pared by 0 bases and J by 2 bases, with 11 bases between. CDR3 size: 16 residues. Germline values: CDR1 LGHDT, CDR2 YNNKEL (reference sequence).

The chain links TRBV6-5 to TRBJ2-4; 9 nucleotides line up with TRBD2. Per germline, CDR1 MNHEY and CDR2 SVGAGI. The CDR3 length is 16 residues. The V gene end was trimmed by 4 bases and the J gene end by 1 base; junction bases not matched to a gene: 5. This CDR3 is CASSSVLAGAKNIQYF. The DNA of the CDR3 is TGTGCCAGCAGTTCCGTGCTAGCGGGGGCCAAAAACATTCAGTACTTC.

The V gene is TRBV7-9, the J gene TRBJ2-1; D is perhaps TRBD2 (6 bases). Per the germline V gene, CDR1 is SEHNR and CDR2 is FQNEAQ (reference sequence). Trimming took off 5 bases at V and 6 bases at J, with 17 bases between the two ends. The CDR3 spans 15 residues. The CDR3 spells CASSPRSGGANEQFF. The DNA for the CDR3 is TGTGCCAGCAGCCCTAGAAGTGGAGGGGCCAATGAGCAGTTCTTC.

This clone appeared a single time. This chain links TRBV10-3 with TRBJ1-6, with 10 bases fitting TRBD1. The V segment lost 2 bases and the J segment 9 bases; nucleotides outside the gene matches: 7. CDR3 length: 16 amino acids. The germline gives CDR1 ENHRY, CDR2 SYGVKD. DNA for the CDR3: TGTGCCATCAGTGAGCCCGGACAGGGGGTGGGTTCACCCCTCCACTTT. This gives the protein CAISEPGQGVGSPLHF.

The CDR3 sequence: CASSQTGWETNEKLFF. CDR3 nucleotides: TGTGCCAGCAGCCAGACAGGGTGGGAAACTAATGAAAAACTGTTTTTT. The chain couples TRBV13 to TRBJ1-4; 7 nucleotides agree with TRBD1. The V segment lost 5 bases and the J segment 1 base; nucleotides outside the gene matches: 7. CDR1 and CDR2 (germline): PRHDT, FYEKMQ (reference sequence). The CDR3 contains 16 residues.

For the CDR3, the DNA is TGCGCCAGCTTCCCGACAGGCGGAACCGGGGAGCTGTTTTTT. This gives the protein CASFPTGGTGELFF. This rearrangement joins TRBV5-1 to TRBJ2-2, with D perhaps TRBD1 (6 bases). The CDR3 loop spans 14 amino acids. Trimming left V 7 bases short and J 5 bases short, with 15 bases between. The V gene's germline CDR1 is SGHRS and CDR2 YFSETQ.

The chain couples TRBV6-6 to TRBJ2-7, with TRBD2 identical over 7 bases. This CDR3 is 16 amino acids long. Per the germline V gene, CDR1 is MNHNY and CDR2 is SVGAGI (reference sequence). V trimming: 5 bases; J trimming: 5 bases; junction bases outside the gene matches: 15. This chain's CDR3 is CASSQRIGGGPDEQYF. Here the CDR3 DNA reads TGTGCCAGCAGTCAACGTATCGGGGGAGGGCCCGACGAGCAGTACTTC.

V gene TRBV19 combines with J gene TRBJ2-3; D unresolved. V was clipped by 3 bases and J by 1 base, with 8 bases between them. Germline loops: CDR1 LNHDA, CDR2 SQIVND (reference sequence). The CDR3 contains 14 residues. For the CDR3, the DNA is TGTGCCAGTAGTATTGAGTCGGGCACAGATACGCAGTATTTT. This codes for CASSIESGTDTQYF.

This clone showed up just once. This chain links TRBV5-6 with TRBJ2-7; possible D gene TRBD1, 5 bases. The CDR3 contains 13 residues. Per the germline V gene, CDR1 is SGHDT and CDR2 is YYEEEE. Trimming left V 3 bases short and J 3 bases short, with 10 bases between. This CDR3 reads CASSYTGVYEQYF. For the CDR3, the DNA is TGTGCCAGCAGCTATACAGGAGTCTACGAGCAGTACTTC.

The CDR3 protein is CAIRSKQGQTEAFF. CDR3 DNA: TGTGCCATCAGATCAAAACAGGGTCAGACTGAAGCTTTCTTT. The rearrangement uses TRBV10-3 and TRBJ1-1; perhaps TRBD1 as D (6 bases). V shed 6 bases and J shed 5 bases, with 16 bases lying between them. The CDR3 is 14 residues long. CDR1 ENHRY and CDR2 SYGVKD come from the germline V gene.

The genes are TRBV24-1 and TRBJ2-2; D may be TRBD1 (5 bases). Trimming removed 0 bases from V and 0 bases from J, with 10 bases in between. The CDR3 runs 17 residues. Germline V gene sequence: CDR1 KGHDR, CDR2 SFDVKD. CDR3 coding DNA: TGTGCCACCAGTGATTTGGGTGGGGCATCGAACACCGGGGAGCTGTTTTTT. Amino acids: CATSDLGGASNTGELFF.

The V and J genes are TRBV24-1 and TRBJ2-5, with D unresolved. CDR1 and CDR2 (germline): KGHDR, SFDVKD. V was clipped by 1 base and J by 9 bases, with 8 bases between them. CDR3 length equals 12 residues. In nucleotides, the CDR3 is TGTGCCACCAGTGATTTTGGGCAGCCCCAGTACTTC. Its translation: CATSDFGQPQYF.

This clone has just a few counts. The V and J genes are TRBV9 and TRBJ1-6; D is perhaps TRBD1 (6 bases). The CDR3 contains 14 residues. Trimming took 0 bases from V and 13 from J, leaving 14 bases between them. Germline V gives CDR1 SGDLS, CDR2 YYNGEE. The CDR3: CASSVEFEGEPLHF. The CDR3 DNA sequence: TGTGCCAGCAGCGTAGAATTTGAGGGGGAGCCCCTCCACTTT.

The gene calls are TRBV29-1 and TRBJ1-2; no definite D call. V was shortened by 7 bases and J by 6 bases, with 18 bases between the two germline ends. CDR3 length: 13 amino acids. Germline CDR1 SQVTM, CDR2 ANQGSEA. The CDR3 DNA follows: TGCAGCGCCGGTGGTCAACGAATTGATGGCTACACCTTC. Its translation is CSAGGQRIDGYTF.

The chain couples TRBV3-1 (or the pseudogene TRBV3-2) to TRBJ2-7, with TRBD1 as a possible D gene (6 bases). Looked up from germline, CDR1 is LGHDT and CDR2 is YNNKEL (reference sequence). The CDR3 has 14 amino acids. The V end was cut by 1 base, the J end by 6 bases, with 13 bases between. The CDR3 bases are TGTGCCAGCAGCCAAGGGAGGCAGGGGAGCGAGCAGTACTTC. This sequence encodes CASSQGRQGSEQYF.

The gene calls are TRBV24-1 and TRBJ2-1, with 10 nucleotides matching TRBD1. J was trimmed by 9 bases and V by 4 bases; bases with no gene match: 5. Germline V CDR1 and CDR2: KGHDR, SFDVKD. The CDR3 runs 14 residues. This CDR3 is CATSETGGAGEQFF. The DNA of the CDR3 is TGTGCCACCAGTGAGACAGGGGGCGCGGGTGAGCAGTTCTTC.

This chain connects TRBV29-1 to TRBJ2-1, with 13 bases matching TRBD2. Germline V lookup: CDR1 SQVTM, CDR2 ANQGSEA. Trimming removed 3 bases from V and 9 bases from J; junction bases left unmatched: 5. CDR3 size: 14 residues. DNA of the CDR3: TGCAGCGTTGAGGGGACTAGCGGGATGGTTGAGCAGTTCTTC. It codes for CSVEGTSGMVEQFF.

This chain connects TRBV24-1 to TRBJ2-5; 7 nucleotides agree with TRBD2. V shed 4 bases, J shed 5 bases, and the junction held 12 bases outside the gene matches. Germline V gene lookup returns CDR1 KGHDR and CDR2 SFDVKD. The CDR3 covers 16 residues. The CDR3 loop reads CATSDPRTRRLETQYF. The CDR3 bases are TGTGCCACCAGTGACCCCCGGACTAGGCGGTTGGAGACCCAGTACTTC.

V is TRBV10-1 and J is TRBJ1-1; D is unclear. The V gene lost 6 bases and the J gene lost 5 bases, with 10 bases spanning the gap. Germline CDR1 WNHNN, CDR2 SYGVQD (reference sequence). The CDR3 covers 12 residues. The DNA of the CDR3 is TGCGCCAGCAGCAGTGGGCTAACTGAAGCTTTCTTT. Translation gives CASSSGLTEAFF.

The sample holds a few counts of this clone. The chain joins TRBV19 to TRBJ1-1; D uncertain. Germline loops: CDR1 LNHDA, CDR2 SQIVND (reference sequence). V shed 9 bases and J shed 0 bases, with 17 bases lying between them. The CDR3 spans 15 residues. CDR3 DNA sequence: TGTGCCAGCCAATTTACCGCGGTCATGAACACTGAAGCTTTCTTT. Its translation: CASQFTAVMNTEAFF. The variable domain in full, with the rest retrieved from reference TRBV19 and TRBJ1-1, is DGGITQSPKYLFRKEGQNVTLSCEQNLNHDAMYWYRQDPGQGLRLIYYSQIVNDFQKGDIAEGYSVSREKKESFPLTVTSAQKNPTAFYLCASQFTAVMNTEAFFGQGTRLTVV.

The CDR3: CASSEGTSPQHF. CDR3 coding DNA: TGTGCCAGCAGTGAGGGGACATCGCCCCAGCATTTT. The chain uses TRBV2 and TRBJ1-5; D perhaps matches TRBD1 (6 bases). V lost 3 bases, J lost 9 bases, and 9 bases lay in between. This CDR3 region has 12 residues. Germline CDR1 reads SNHLY; CDR2 reads FYNNEI.

The rearrangement links TRBV12-3 or TRBV12-4 to TRBJ1-5, with D unclear. With 8 bases removed from V and 2 bases from J, the gap between germline ends came to 10 bases. The CDR3 has 13 amino acids. The CDR3 reads CASSNEGNQPQHF. The CDR3 coding sequence is TGTGCCAGCTCTAATGAGGGCAATCAGCCCCAGCATTTT.

J is TRBJ2-3 and V is TRBV15; D gene unclear. This CDR3 region has 14 residues. V shed 1 base and J shed 5 bases, with 10 bases lying between them. CDR1 LNHNV and CDR2 YYDKDF come from the germline V gene (reference sequence). Here the CDR3 reads CATSRGWSKDTQYF. The CDR3 region has the DNA TGTGCCACCAGCAGAGGGTGGAGTAAAGATACGCAGTATTTT.